Listed here are 14 T cell receptor beta chains from one sample, sequenced in a study of T cell responses to AZD1222 COVID-19 vaccine. TCRdb's table, derived via immunoSEQ multiplex PCR, lists solely in-frame clones and lacks some. The sample has around 130,000 clones; about 89% are singletons. The specimen comprised peripheral blood, sampled 28 days after the second AZD1222 dose. These TCRs come from an adult who received the AZD1222 COVID-19 vaccine.

The chain links TRBV4-2 to TRBJ2-1; 7 bases line up with TRBD1. Looked up from germline, CDR1 is LGHNA and CDR2 is YNFKEQ. This CDR3 has 19 residues. The junction had 16 bases not matched to a gene; V was cut back by 1 base and J by 4 bases. The CDR3 sequence: CASSQGPLTDRVFYNEQFF. The CDR3 DNA follows: TGTGCCAGCAGCCAAGGGCCCCTAACCGACAGGGTATTTTACAATGAGCAGTTCTTC.

The chain links TRBV18 to TRBJ1-2; 7 bases are shared with TRBD1. In germline, CDR1 is KGHSH, CDR2 LQKENI. V lost 0 bases, J lost 8 bases, and 9 bases stayed unmatched. This CDR3 is built from 15 residues. The CDR3 DNA follows: TGTGCCAGCTCACCACCGGCCGCAGGGGGACTGGGCTACACCTTC. This sequence encodes CASSPPAAGGLGYTF.

This chain links TRBV29-1 with TRBJ2-1, with TRBD2 matching 9 bases. The CDR3 is 16 residues long. Per the germline V gene, CDR1 is SQVTM and CDR2 is ANQGSEA. The J segment lost 7 bases and the V segment lost 3 bases, leaving 13 bases of the junction unmatched. The CDR3 sequence is CSVEGQLAGGDNEQFF. The CDR3 bases are TGCAGCGTTGAGGGGCAACTGGCGGGAGGGGATAATGAGCAGTTCTTC.

The chain employs TRBV10-3 and TRBJ2-7; 13 nucleotides agree with TRBD2. The germline gives CDR1 ENHRY, CDR2 SYGVKD. The V gene end was trimmed by 2 bases and the J gene end by 0 bases; junction bases not matched to a gene: 13. This CDR3 region has 20 residues. DNA of the CDR3: TGTGCCATCAGTGAGCCAGATACTAGCGGGAGGGCCTCTAGCTCCTACGAGCAGTACTTC. Its protein is CAISEPDTSGRASSSYEQYF.

The chain is built from TRBV10-2 and TRBJ1-5; no firm D call. Germline V gene sequence: CDR1 WSHSY, CDR2 SAAADI. The V gene lost 4 bases and the J gene lost 2 bases, with 6 bases spanning the gap. The CDR3 covers 13 residues. This CDR3 reads CASSAVRNQPQHF. In DNA, the CDR3 is TGCGCCAGCAGTGCAGTCCGCAATCAGCCCCAGCATTTT.

The CDR3 loop is CSALGGRNADEQYF. The DNA for the CDR3 is TGCAGCGCCCTCGGGGGGCGGAACGCTGACGAGCAGTACTTC. The rearrangement joins TRBV29-1 to TRBJ2-7; possibly TRBD2 for D (7 bases). Germline V gene lookup returns CDR1 SQVTM and CDR2 ANQGSEA. V lost 7 bases and J lost 5, with 21 bases in between. The CDR3 runs 14 residues.

The chain combines TRBV18 with TRBJ2-1; 13 nucleotides line up with TRBD2. This CDR3 is built from 15 residues. Unmatched junction bases numbered 3, after V lost 3 bases and J lost 7 bases. Germline lookup yields CDR1 KGHSH and CDR2 LQKENI. The CDR3 nucleotides are TGTGCCAGCTCACCTCGGACTAGCGGGAGTAATGAGCAGTTCTTC. Amino acid sequence: CASSPRTSGSNEQFF. The full variable domain, completed using reference TRBV18 and TRBJ2-1, is NAGVMQNPRHLVRRRGQEARLRCSPMKGHSHVYWYRQLPEEGLKFMVYLQKENIIDESGMPKERFSAEFPKEGPSILRIQQVVRGDSAAYFCASSPRTSGSNEQFFGPGTRLTVL.

V usage is TRBV12-3 or TRBV12-4 and J usage is TRBJ1-1; possibly TRBD1 for D (5 bases). The V end lost 2 bases, the J end lost 7 bases, and 11 bases lay between the germline ends. There are 13 residues in the CDR3. CDR3 amino acids: CASSLTGTVEAFF. The CDR3 DNA follows: TGTGCCAGCAGTTTAACCGGGACGGTTGAAGCTTTCTTT.

The chain combines TRBV11-2 with TRBJ2-1; no firm D call. V dropped 1 base and J dropped 11 bases, with 9 bases sitting between them. The CDR3 is made up of 12 amino acids. Germline lookup yields CDR1 SGHAT and CDR2 FQNNGV. The CDR3 loop reads CASSLGLGKQFF. CDR3 nucleotide sequence: TGTGCCAGCAGCTTAGGGCTAGGAAAGCAGTTCTTC.

The CDR3 sequence: CASSESLVSDTQYF. CDR3 DNA sequence: TGTGCCAGCAGTGAGAGCCTAGTGTCAGATACGCAGTATTTT. This chain uses TRBV6-1 with TRBJ2-3; D ambiguous. V was shortened by 3 bases and J by 4 bases, with 11 bases between the two germline ends. The CDR3 contains 14 residues. From germline, CDR1 is MNHNS and CDR2 SASEGT.

The V call is TRBV5-1, the J call TRBJ1-3, with D hard to call. The CDR3 totals 16 residues. V was clipped by 0 bases and J by 4 bases, with 14 bases between them. In germline, CDR1 is SGHRS, CDR2 YFSETQ. The CDR3: CASSLEAAALGNTIYF. Here the CDR3 DNA reads TGCGCCAGCAGCTTGGAAGCAGCTGCTTTAGGAAACACCATATATTTT.

The rearrangement links TRBV2 to TRBJ1-5; 10 bases align to TRBD1. V lost 7 bases to trimming and J lost 11 bases; unmatched junction nucleotides: 8. Germline V gene data show CDR1 as SNHLY and CDR2 as FYNNEI. The length of the CDR3 is 13 residues. The CDR3 reads CASIGTGELAQHF. The CDR3 coding sequence is TGTGCCAGCATAGGGACAGGGGAATTGGCCCAGCATTTT.

V usage is TRBV6-5 and J usage is TRBJ1-6; possibly TRBD1 for D (5 bases). The CDR3 extends over 13 amino acids. The V gene lost 8 bases and the J gene lost 10 bases, with 15 bases spanning the gap. The germline V gene has CDR1 MNHEY and CDR2 SVGAGI. The CDR3 DNA sequence: TGTGCCAGCGGAGGACACTTCGGATCACCCCTCCACTTT. This sequence encodes CASGGHFGSPLHF.

The gene calls are TRBV19 and TRBJ2-5; D possibly matches TRBD1 or TRBD2 (5 bases each). The CDR3 is made up of 15 amino acids. V was cut by 6 bases and J by 2 bases, with 16 bases left in between. Looked up from germline, CDR1 is LNHDA and CDR2 is SQIVND (reference sequence). This chain's CDR3 is CASRTTGTEQETQYF. DNA of the CDR3: TGTGCCAGTAGGACCACCGGGACGGAACAAGAGACCCAGTACTTC.